This TCR beta chain was identified during a study of regulatory T cells in long-lasting Graves disease. Overall study findings and caveats: Among samples with persistent disease, TRBV28, TRBJ1-2 and TRBJ2-5 were favored. The study found persistent patients shared more public clonotypes (roughly 3,000) than new patients (966).

Libraries of TCR beta came from iRepertoire HTBI primers plus Arm-PCR of CDR3 regions. TCRdb re-analysed the multiplex PCR reads in MiXCR, keeping a single row per CDR3 protein. This table has roughly 420,000 distinct CDR3 sequences, about a sixth appearing once. Time point meaning: newly diagnosed GD, antithyroid drugs for less than 3 months. PBMC RNA was the source of the TCR library. This clonotype was picked up many times. The antigen is not known. The germline V gene has CDR1 GTSNPN and CDR2 SVGIG (reference sequence). There are 13 residues in the CDR3. V shed 0 bases, J shed 4 bases, and the junction held 2 bases outside the gene matches. The data also belong to a second study, concerning T cells in Graves' hyperthyroidism and ophthalmopathy. That study reports: Orbital computed tomography, thyroid ultrasound, serum thyroxine and TRAb, and clinical symptoms together informed the diagnoses. Peripheral blood also featured most of the thyroid clonotypes expanded above 0.001.

Specimen: peripheral blood mononuclear cells (PBMCs), collected at new diagnosis, from a patient treated with antithyroid drugs. This chain links TRBV30 with TRBJ2-7, with 8 bases aligning to TRBD2. This receptor was taken from a woman aged 25 to 39 with Graves disease. The CDR3: CAWSVPGGYEQYF. CDR3 nucleotides: TGTGCCTGGAGTGTACCGGGAGGGTACGAGCAGTACTTC. The whole variable domain, remainder taken from reference TRBV30 and TRBJ2-7, is SQTIHQWPATLVQPVGSPLSLECTVEGTSNPNLYWYRQAAGRGLQLLFYSVGIGQISSEVPQNLSASRPQDRQFILSSKKLLLSDSGFYLCAWSVPGGYEQYFGPGTRLTVT.